This note documents a single TCR beta chain sequence. Its antigen is currently unknown. The data belong to a study of CD8 T cells in Susac syndrome. Overall study results and limits: The authors acknowledged that the study's TCR sequencing and HLA analysis involved relatively few individuals.

The CDR3 length is 16 residues. The germline CDR1 and CDR2 sequences are SGHNT and YYREEE (reference sequence). Deletions cut 4 bases from V and 4 bases from J, with 20 bases between. TEMRA cells were FACS-enriched and CD8+ and CD4+ T cells negatively isolated. Random hexamers served to reverse transcribe roughly 0.45 to 1 ug RNA. Multiplex PCR with immunoSEQ amplified the TCR beta CDR3 across 54 Vbeta and 13 Jbeta. TCRdb recomputed calls from the immunoSEQ multiplex PCR reads with MiXCR, one row per CDR3 protein. The sample records some 150,000 distinct CDR3 sequences, about 93% being singletons. Sequenced input: CD8+ T cells from PBMCs. The sequence was obtained from a human donor in good health. This chain links TRBV5-4 with TRBJ2-5; no firm D call. The CDR3 region is CASSPTGPWMGETQYF. CDR3 coding DNA: TGTGCCAGCAGCCCGACCGGGCCCTGGATGGGAGAGACCCAGTACTTC. Full variable domain (missing parts from reference TRBV5-4 and TRBJ2-5): ETGVTQSPTHLIKTRGQQVTLRCSSQSGHNTVSWYQQALGQGPQFIFQYYREEENGRGNFPPRFSGLQFPNYSSELNVNALELDDSALYLCASSPTGPWMGETQYFGPGTRLLVL.